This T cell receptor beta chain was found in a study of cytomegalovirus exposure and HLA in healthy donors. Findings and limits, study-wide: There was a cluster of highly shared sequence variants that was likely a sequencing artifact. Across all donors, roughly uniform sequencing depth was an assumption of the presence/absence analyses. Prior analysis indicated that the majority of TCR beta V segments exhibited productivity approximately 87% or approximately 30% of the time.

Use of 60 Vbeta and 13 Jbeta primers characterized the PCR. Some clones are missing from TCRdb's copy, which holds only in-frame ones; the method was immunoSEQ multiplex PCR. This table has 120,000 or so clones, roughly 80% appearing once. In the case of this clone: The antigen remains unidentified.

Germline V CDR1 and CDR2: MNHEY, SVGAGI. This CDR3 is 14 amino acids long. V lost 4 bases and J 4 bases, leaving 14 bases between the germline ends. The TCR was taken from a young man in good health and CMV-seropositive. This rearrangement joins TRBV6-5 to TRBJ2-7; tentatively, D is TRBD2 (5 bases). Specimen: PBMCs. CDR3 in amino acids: CASSFRGSAYEQYF. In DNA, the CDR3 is TGTGCCAGCAGTTTTCGGGGTTCTGCGTACGAGCAGTACTTC.